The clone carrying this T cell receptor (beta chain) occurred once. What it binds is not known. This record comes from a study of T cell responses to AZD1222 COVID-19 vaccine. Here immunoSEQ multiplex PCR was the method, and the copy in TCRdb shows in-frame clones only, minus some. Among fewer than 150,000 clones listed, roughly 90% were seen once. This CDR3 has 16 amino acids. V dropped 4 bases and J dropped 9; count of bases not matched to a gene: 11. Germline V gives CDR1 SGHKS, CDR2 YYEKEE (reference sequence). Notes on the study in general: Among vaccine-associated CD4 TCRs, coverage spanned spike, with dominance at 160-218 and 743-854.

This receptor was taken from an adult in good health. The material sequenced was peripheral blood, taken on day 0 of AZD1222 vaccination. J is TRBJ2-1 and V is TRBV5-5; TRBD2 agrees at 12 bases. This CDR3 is CASSPSRTSGTGEQFF. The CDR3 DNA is TGTGCCAGCAGCCCCTCCCGGACTAGCGGGACGGGTGAGCAGTTCTTC. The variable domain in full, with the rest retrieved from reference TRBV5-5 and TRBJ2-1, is DAGVTQSPTHLIKTRGQQVTLRCSPISGHKSVSWYQQVLGQGPQFIFQYYEKEERGRGNFPDRFSARQFPNYSSELNVNALLLGDSALYLCASSPSRTSGTGEQFFGPGTRLTVL.